This paragraph reports one T cell receptor beta chain. Original methodology: Cell counts per sample came from amplifying reference gene primers. Produced via immunoSEQ multiplex PCR; TCRdb's table is partial and in-frame only. The D gene and trimming were derived from the DNA, and the V and J assignments and clone size from that table. The sample gives about 14,000 clones, 75% to 90% of which show up once; around 15% is in the top ten. These data come from a study of blood T cell repertoires in COVID-19. Across the study: Donors in the United States, Italy and Spain gave samples during acute or convalescent COVID-19. Sources were T cells, B-cell-depleted T cells, or PBMCs; the material itself was cDNA or gDNA.

The receptor was isolated from a man over 45 with active COVID-19. What was sequenced was peripheral blood.

The CDR3, as DNA: TGTGCCAGCAGTTACTCGATATTTAGCGGCGGGTACGAGCAGTACTTC. It codes for CASSYSIFSGGYEQYF. The V and J genes are TRBV6-5 and TRBJ2-7; maybe TRBD2 (6 bases). The V gene lost 0 bases and the J gene lost 4 bases, with 16 bases spanning the gap. The CDR3 totals 16 residues. Germline V gene lookup returns CDR1 MNHEY and CDR2 SVGAGI.